This entry lists 30 T cell receptor beta chains sequenced from one sample in a study of cytomegalovirus exposure and HLA in healthy donors. In the PCR, 60 Vbeta and 13 Jbeta primers were used. Data came from immunoSEQ multiplex PCR; TCRdb stores just in-frame clones and leaves some out. The sample contains 65,000 to 70,000 clones, approximately 68% of which appear only once. The source material was PBMCs. All receptors derive from a woman aged 25-40 years in good health and CMV-seronegative.

The gene calls are TRBV15 and TRBJ1-4; D is uncertain. Germline CDR1 is LNHNV and CDR2 is YYDKDF (reference sequence). The CDR3 sequence is 17 residues long. V was pared by 0 bases and J by 0 bases, with 11 bases between. CDR3 bases: TGTGCCACCAGCAGAGATGGACTCCTTTCAACTAATGAAAAACTGTTTTTT. Protein product: CATSRDGLLSTNEKLFF.

The CDR3 DNA reads TGCGCCAGCAGCCTAACTCAGGACAGAAATCAGCCCCAGCATTTT. This sequence encodes CASSLTQDRNQPQHF. The chain recombines TRBV4-3 with TRBJ1-5, with D maybe TRBD1 (6 bases). Deletions cut 4 bases from V and 4 bases from J, with 14 bases between. The CDR3 is 15 residues long. Per germline, CDR1 LGHNA and CDR2 YSLEER.

The chain couples TRBV6-1 to TRBJ2-7; 8 bases map to TRBD2. Germline CDR1 MNHNS, CDR2 SASEGT. The CDR3 covers 15 residues. The V and J ends lost 4 bases and 0 bases, in that order; junction bases with no gene match: 5. The CDR3 protein is CASSVERGNSYEQYF. The CDR3 coding sequence is TGTGCCAGCAGTGTCGAGCGGGGGAACTCCTACGAGCAGTACTTC.

This clone came up a few times. CDR3 DNA sequence: TGTGCCAGCAGCAACCGGGACAAATTTCAGTACTTC. Amino acid sequence: CASSNRDKFQYF. This chain links TRBV7-9 with TRBJ2-4; TRBD1 is a possible D gene (6 bases). V lost 5 bases to trimming and J lost 11 bases, with 13 bases between them. Looked up from germline, CDR1 is SEHNR and CDR2 is FQNEAQ (reference sequence). The CDR3 loop spans 12 amino acids.

The table lists this clone with a few counts. This chain connects TRBV10-3 to TRBJ1-4; 8 bases agree with TRBD1. The V gene end was trimmed by 4 bases and the J gene end by 3 bases; junction bases not matched to a gene: 1. CDR3 length: 14 amino acids. The germline V gene has CDR1 ENHRY and CDR2 SYGVKD. The CDR3 DNA reads as TGTGCCATCAGTGCGGACAGGGCTAATGAAAAACTGTTTTTT. This gives the protein CAISADRANEKLFF.

J is TRBJ1-1 and V is TRBV9; possible D gene TRBD1, 5 bases. This CDR3 is built from 14 residues. Germline V gene data show CDR1 as SGDLS and CDR2 as YYNGEE. Trimming stripped 0 bases from V and 4 bases from J, with 10 bases between. The DNA for the CDR3 is TGTGCCAGCAGCGTAGGCAGGGTTGGCACTGAAGCTTTCTTT. This translates into CASSVGRVGTEAFF.

J is TRBJ2-7 and V is TRBV6-6, with TRBD1 as a possible D gene (5 bases). The CDR3 spans 12 residues. Trimming removed 7 bases at V and 2 bases at J, with 9 bases between. Germline V gives CDR1 MNHNY, CDR2 SVGAGI (reference sequence). This CDR3 is CASTDSAYEQYF. For the CDR3, the DNA is TGTGCCAGCACCGACAGTGCCTACGAGCAGTACTTC.

The rearrangement joins TRBV30 to TRBJ1-2, with 9 nucleotides matching TRBD1. The junction had 4 bases not matched to a gene; V was cut back by 6 bases and J by 8 bases. The CDR3 sequence is 11 residues long. Per the germline V gene, CDR1 is GTSNPN and CDR2 is SVGIG (reference sequence). CDR3 DNA: TGTGCCTGCGGACAGGGGAGGGGCTACACCTTC. Protein sequence: CACGQGRGYTF.

The V call is TRBV7-2, the J call TRBJ1-5; 7 nucleotides align to TRBD1. The V segment lost 5 bases and the J segment 1 base; nucleotides outside the gene matches: 5. The CDR3 covers 15 residues. The germline CDR1 and CDR2 sequences are SGHTA and FQGNSA. The CDR3 bases are TGTGCCAGCAGCCCAGACAGGGCGAGCAATCAGCCCCAGCATTTT. Protein product: CASSPDRASNQPQHF.

V is TRBV29-1 and J is TRBJ1-1; 8 bases align to TRBD1. CDR3 length: 14 residues. V shed 0 bases and J 5 bases; nucleotides not matched to a gene: 5. Germline CDR1 is SQVTM and CDR2 is ANQGSEA. The CDR3 sequence is CSVEEQGAWTEAFF. The CDR3 DNA reads as TGCAGCGTTGAAGAGCAGGGGGCTTGGACTGAAGCTTTCTTT.

The V and J genes are TRBV18 and TRBJ1-6; D may be TRBD1 (6 bases). This CDR3 has 16 residues. Germline lookup yields CDR1 KGHSH and CDR2 LQKENI. V was cut by 2 bases and J by 9 bases, with 17 bases left in between. The CDR3 nucleotides read TGTGCCAGCTCACCAGCGGACAGAGGTGACACTTCACCCCTCCACTTT. Protein product: CASSPADRGDTSPLHF.

The chain is built from TRBV11-2 and TRBJ1-6; D uncertain. The CDR3 sequence is 15 residues long. The V end was cut by 0 bases, the J end by 1 base, with 4 bases between. Looked up from germline, CDR1 is SGHAT and CDR2 is FQNNGV. The CDR3 DNA is TGTGCCAGCAGCTTAGATCCGTCCTATAATTCACCCCTCCACTTT. This sequence encodes CASSLDPSYNSPLHF.

V and J are TRBV30 and TRBJ1-1, with D possibly matching TRBD1 (6 bases). Germline loops: CDR1 GTSNPN, CDR2 SVGIG (reference sequence). Trimming removed 2 bases from V and 3 bases from J, with 19 bases in between. The CDR3 has 16 amino acids. The CDR3 loop reads CAWSRLAGEVDTEAFF. The CDR3 nucleotides read TGTGCCTGGAGTAGGCTAGCAGGGGAAGTGGACACTGAAGCTTTCTTT.

This clone has just one count. J is TRBJ2-1 and V is TRBV6-4, with TRBD2 identical over 11 bases. CDR1 is MRHNA, CDR2 SNTAGT, per germline. The CDR3 runs 17 residues. J was trimmed by 8 bases and V by 6 bases; bases with no gene match: 15. This CDR3 is CASRDLAGGSLLDEQFF. As DNA, the CDR3 is TGTGCCAGCAGGGACCTAGCGGGGGGTTCTCTATTGGATGAGCAGTTCTTC.

Notes on this clone: The same CDR3 also results from other DNA sequences found in this sample. This sequence joins TRBV29-1 and TRBJ2-3; D possibly corresponds to TRBD2 (5 bases). Germline-derived CDR1 and CDR2 are SQVTM and ANQGSEA. This CDR3 contains 13 residues. V lost 4 bases to trimming and J lost 0 bases, with 8 bases between them. CDR3 loop: CSVVRASTDTQYF. The CDR3 nucleotides are TGCAGCGTTGTGCGGGCTAGCACAGATACGCAGTATTTT.

This chain links TRBV5-1 with TRBJ1-4, with unresolved D. Germline CDR1 and CDR2: SGHRS and YFSETQ. The CDR3 is 14 residues long. The ends were cut back, 2 bases at V and 8 bases at J, with 13 bases in the middle. The CDR3 nucleotides are TGCGCCAGCAGCTTCGTAGTTTTAAGCGAAAAACTGTTTTTT. Protein sequence: CASSFVVLSEKLFF.

The chain employs TRBV10-3 and TRBJ2-3; TRBD1 matches 12 bases. The ends lost 9 bases at V and 5 bases at J; junction bases unmatched: 3. The CDR3 runs 13 residues. Per the germline V gene, CDR1 is ENHRY and CDR2 is SYGVKD. The CDR3 here is CAMGQGAGDTQYF. CDR3 nucleotides: TGTGCCATGGGACAGGGGGCCGGAGATACGCAGTATTTT.

The V call is TRBV30, the J call TRBJ1-5; D may be TRBD1 (5 bases). The CDR3 has 13 residues. Between the trimmed V and J ends, which lost 0 bases and 6 bases, there was a span of 9 bases. Germline V CDR1 and CDR2: GTSNPN, SVGIG (reference sequence). Here the CDR3 DNA reads TGTGCCTGGAGTGTTAAGGGGATTCAGCCCCAGCATTTT. Translated, it gives CAWSVKGIQPQHF.

CDR3 nucleotide sequence: TGTGCCAGCCACCGGGACTATAGCAATCAGCCCCAGCATTTT. Translated: CASHRDYSNQPQHF. V gene TRBV19 combines with J gene TRBJ1-5; TRBD1 is a possible D gene (5 bases). V shed 9 bases and J shed 0 bases, with 12 bases lying between them. Germline V lookup: CDR1 LNHDA, CDR2 SQIVND (reference sequence). The CDR3 has 14 residues.

This clone has only one observation. The chain carries TRBV30 and TRBJ1-1; D gene uncertain. Germline CDR1 and CDR2: GTSNPN and SVGIG (reference sequence). Trimming removed 2 bases at V and 0 bases at J, with 7 bases between. This CDR3 region has 13 residues. The DNA for the CDR3 is TGTGCCTGGAGTCCTGAGATGAACACTGAAGCTTTCTTT. As protein: CAWSPEMNTEAFF.

This clone was seen once. The chain uses TRBV29-1 and TRBJ1-2, with 8 bases fitting TRBD1. The germline CDR1 and CDR2 sequences are SQVTM and ANQGSEA. The V and J ends lost 4 bases and 5 bases, in that order; junction bases with no gene match: 6. The CDR3 runs to 13 residues. The DNA for the CDR3 is TGCAGCGTTGGCGAAAGGACAGGGTATGGCTACACCTTC. It encodes CSVGERTGYGYTF.

The sample holds a few counts of this clone. The chain couples TRBV6-6 to TRBJ1-1; D is unclear. Trimming cost V 5 bases and J 4 bases, with 8 bases left between them. Looked up from germline, CDR1 is MNHNY and CDR2 is SVGAGI (reference sequence). The CDR3 has 12 residues. Here the CDR3 reads CASSTVRTEAFF. As DNA, the CDR3 is TGTGCCAGCAGTACGGTACGCACTGAAGCTTTCTTT.

The chain combines TRBV7-2 with TRBJ1-5, with TRBD1 matching 7 bases. CDR3 length equals 15 residues. V lost 3 bases to trimming and J lost 2 bases; unmatched junction nucleotides: 4. Germline V gives CDR1 SGHTA, CDR2 FQGNSA. The CDR3 DNA reads as TGTGCCAGCAGCTTTGACAGGGAGCGCAATCAGCCCCAGCATTTT. This gives the protein CASSFDRERNQPQHF.

The J gene is TRBJ2-7, the V gene TRBV29-1; 10 bases line up with TRBD1. Germline CDR1 reads SQVTM; CDR2 reads ANQGSEA. The CDR3 totals 13 residues. The V gene end was trimmed by 3 bases and the J gene end by 6 bases; junction bases not matched to a gene: 5. The CDR3 nucleotides read TGCAGCGTTGACGACAGGGGGCTGGCCGAGCAGTACTTC. The encoded protein is CSVDDRGLAEQYF.

This sequence joins TRBV28 and TRBJ2-7, with no clear D. This CDR3 spans 11 amino acids. Germline CDR1 reads MDHEN; CDR2 reads SYDVKM. V shed 6 bases and J shed 3 bases, with 6 bases lying between them. The CDR3 loop reads CASSSDYEQYF. Here the CDR3 DNA reads TGTGCCAGCAGCTCAGACTACGAGCAGTACTTC.

This clone appeared a few times. This chain uses TRBV4-2 with TRBJ2-5, with 7 bases lining up with TRBD1. The assigned J gene may be wrong: the sequence end matches TRBJ2-7 better. CDR1 is LGHNA, CDR2 YNFKEQ, per germline. This CDR3 has 15 residues. The CDR3 region is CASSQVGTVSYEQYF. The CDR3 region has the DNA TGTGCCAGCAGCCAGGTCGGGACAGTCTCCTACGAGCAGTACTTC.

This clone was detected once. The chain has TRBV7-9 and TRBJ1-2; the D gene is possibly TRBD1 (5 bases). Germline values: CDR1 SEHNR, CDR2 FQNEAQ (reference sequence). The CDR3 has 12 amino acids. V was cut by 6 bases and J by 6 bases, with 11 bases left in between. The CDR3 nucleotides are TGTGCCAGCAGAGAGGGAGGGGATGGCTACACCTTC. Residues: CASREGGDGYTF.

The chain joins TRBV4-2 to TRBJ2-7; D perhaps matches TRBD2 (6 bases). In germline, CDR1 is LGHNA, CDR2 YNFKEQ. The CDR3 has 15 residues. V shed 0 bases and J shed 2 bases, with 11 bases lying between them. CDR3 sequence reads: CASSQEAGQAYEQYF. In DNA form, the CDR3 reads TGTGCCAGCAGCCAAGAAGCGGGCCAGGCCTACGAGCAGTACTTC.

The genes are TRBV18 and TRBJ1-5; D remains ambiguous. CDR3 length equals 13 residues. In germline, CDR1 is KGHSH, CDR2 LQKENI. V lost 2 bases, J lost 6 bases, and 8 bases lay in between. CDR3 DNA sequence: TGTGCCAGCTCACCAGAGGTGGCTCAGCCCCAGCATTTT. It is translated as CASSPEVAQPQHF.

This chain connects TRBV30 to TRBJ2-7, with 9 bases that match TRBD1. The trim removed 3 bases at V and 2 bases at J, leaving 11 bases unmatched. The V gene's germline CDR1 is GTSNPN and CDR2 SVGIG (reference sequence). The length of the CDR3 is 16 residues. The CDR3 here is CAWSALGQGIAYEQYF. CDR3 bases: TGTGCCTGGAGCGCCCTCGGACAGGGGATCGCCTACGAGCAGTACTTC.